This T cell receptor (beta chain) stems from a study of shared T cell receptors in the human thymus. V was shortened by 2 bases and J by 4 bases, with 15 bases between the two germline ends. The germline V gene encodes CDR1 MNHEY and CDR2 SMNVEV (reference sequence). There are 16 residues in the CDR3. The data were produced by immunoSEQ multiplex PCR, yet TCRdb's version contains in-frame clones alone and is incomplete. Of over 350,000 clones listed, roughly 94% were seen once; the top ten hold around 0.019%. Sequencing used thymocytes. This clonotype was obtained from a human donor. The rearrangement uses TRBV27 and TRBJ1-3; D gene ambiguous. CDR3 DNA sequence: TGTGCCAGCAGTTTAGATAGACCGAGTCTAGGAAACACCATATATTTT. Its protein is CASSLDRPSLGNTIYF.